This entry lists 11 T cell receptor beta chains sequenced from one sample in a study of OX40 agonist ivuxolimab in advanced cancers. TCRdb keeps only in-frame clones here, not all; method: immunoSEQ multiplex PCR. The sample shows 75,000 to 95,000 clones, 89% of them seen only once. The specimen was CD4+ or CD8+ T cells sorted from blood, collected in a trial of the OX40 agonist ivuxolimab. These receptors were taken from an adult with an advanced solid tumor such as melanoma, head and neck, liver or kidney cancer.

This chain uses TRBV7-9 with TRBJ1-2; possibly TRBD1 for D (6 bases). The CDR3 length is 13 residues. Germline-derived CDR1 and CDR2 are SEHNR and FQNEAQ (reference sequence). V was pared by 2 bases and J by 5 bases, with 9 bases between. CDR3: CASSLRGAYGYTF. DNA of the CDR3: TGTGCCAGCAGCTTACGGGGGGCTTATGGCTACACCTTC.

CDR3 sequence: CASRALGSGNTIYF. The CDR3 DNA is TGTGCCAGCAGGGCTCTAGGATCTGGAAACACCATATATTTT. The chain has TRBV28 and TRBJ1-3, with D unresolved. Trimming left V 6 bases short and J 1 base short, with 10 bases between. The germline gives CDR1 MDHEN, CDR2 SYDVKM. CDR3 length: 14 residues.

This clone has a single count. Other DNA sequences from this sample encode an identical CDR3 as well. This chain uses TRBV28 with TRBJ1-1; 10 bases line up with TRBD1. Germline CDR1 MDHEN, CDR2 SYDVKM. The junction had 5 bases not matched to a gene; V was cut back by 6 bases and J by 4 bases. The CDR3 runs 14 residues. Here the CDR3 DNA reads TGTGCCAGCAGCCCTGGACAGGGGGGCACTGAAGCTTTCTTT. Protein product: CASSPGQGGTEAFF.

This clone was detected a few times. V gene TRBV5-6 combines with J gene TRBJ2-3; D possibly corresponds to TRBD2 (6 bases). Trimming took 9 bases from V and 3 from J, leaving 17 bases between them. Looked up from germline, CDR1 is SGHDT and CDR2 is YYEEEE. The CDR3 is 14 amino acids. In DNA, the CDR3 is TGTGCCACCAGGAGGAGGGACTGGACAGATACGCAGTATTTT. Translation gives CATRRRDWTDTQYF.

V and J are TRBV28 and TRBJ2-3; possibly TRBD1 or TRBD2 for D (5 bases each). The CDR3 has 16 residues. V was cut by 6 bases and J by 2 bases, with 18 bases left in between. CDR1 is MDHEN and CDR2 is SYDVKM in the germline V gene. The DNA of the CDR3 is TGTGCCAGCAGGTCTCTTGGGGCGGGCCACACAGATACGCAGTATTTT. Amino acid sequence: CASRSLGAGHTDTQYF.

To note about this clone: The same CDR3 can be traced to other DNA sequences in this sample. The chain has TRBV4-1 and TRBJ2-3; D remains ambiguous. V shed 1 base and J shed 6 bases, with 2 bases lying between them. The germline V gene has CDR1 MGHRA and CDR2 YSYEKL. The length of the CDR3 is 11 residues. This CDR3 reads CASSQADTQYF. In nucleotides, the CDR3 is TGCGCCAGCAGCCAAGCCGATACGCAGTATTTT.

The chain carries TRBV6-6 and TRBJ1-5; D ambiguous. There are 13 residues in the CDR3. The V end lost 6 bases, the J end lost 7 bases, and 13 bases lay between the germline ends. Per the germline V gene, CDR1 is MNHNY and CDR2 is SVGAGI (reference sequence). This CDR3 reads CASRDPSGQPQHF. CDR3 bases: TGTGCCAGCAGGGACCCGTCGGGACAGCCCCAGCATTTT.

J is TRBJ1-5 and V is TRBV4-2, with D hard to call. The ends were cut back, 0 bases at V and 0 bases at J, with 6 bases in the middle. Germline CDR1 LGHNA, CDR2 YNFKEQ. The CDR3 spans 15 residues. DNA of the CDR3: TGTGCCAGCAGCCAAGAGGGGAATAGCAATCAGCCCCAGCATTTT. Protein product: CASSQEGNSNQPQHF.

V usage is TRBV10-1 and J usage is TRBJ2-3; D remains unclear. This CDR3 region has 15 residues. V was shortened by 2 bases and J by 2 bases, with 11 bases between the two germline ends. CDR1 is WNHNN, CDR2 SYGVQD, per germline (reference sequence). In DNA, the CDR3 is TGCGCCAGCAGTGAGACTCGACGGTTCACAGATACGCAGTATTTT. This codes for CASSETRRFTDTQYF.

The rearrangement joins TRBV10-3 to TRBJ2-7, with D hard to call. CDR3 length: 11 amino acids. The V end lost 4 bases, the J end lost 4 bases, and 5 bases lay between the germline ends. Looked up from germline, CDR1 is ENHRY and CDR2 is SYGVKD. CDR3 DNA: TGTGCCATCAGTGGCGGTTACGAGCAGTACTTC. The encoded protein is CAISGGYEQYF.

The V gene is TRBV4-1, the J gene TRBJ1-1; D is unclear. V gave up 2 bases and J gave up 3 bases, with 13 bases separating them. CDR1 is MGHRA and CDR2 is YSYEKL in the germline V gene. CDR3 length equals 15 residues. This CDR3 reads CASSQYSGLDTEAFF. The CDR3 DNA sequence: TGCGCCAGCAGCCAATATTCTGGTTTGGACACTGAAGCTTTCTTT.